Following are 14 T cell receptor beta chains from one sample sequenced in a study of CXCR3-negative and CXCR3-positive naive CD8 T cells. For these TCRs, the target antigens are not known. Study outcomes and limitations: CXCR3-positive naive cells carried more hydrophobic TRB CDR3s than CXCR3-negative ones.

Carrying UMI labels, the TRB cDNA libraries were prepared through 5' RACE. TCRdb reprocessed the 5' RACE reads and keeps a single row for each CDR3 protein, giving no DNA. The table for this sample gives about 150,000 distinct CDR3 sequences. Sequencing input: naive CXCR3+ CD8+ T cells from blood. Stated subset: CD45RO-CCR7+CD27+CD95- naive CD8+ T cells expressing CXCR3 (TNR3+). These receptors came from a human donor in good health. Some clones in this sample may be carry-over from other donors' samples.

V is TRBV10-3 and J is TRBJ2-7; as DNA is missing, the TRBD2 call by TCRdb cannot be tested. The germline V gene has CDR1 ENHRY and CDR2 SYGVKD. There are 16 residues in the CDR3. CDR3 amino acids: CAISEPGAGGTYEQYF.

The genes are TRBV12-3 or TRBV12-4 and TRBJ2-5. This CDR3 spans 11 amino acids. This CDR3 is CASIPVETQYF.

This chain connects TRBV20-1 to TRBJ1-6; TCRdb's D gene call, TRBD1, goes unchecked for lack of DNA. The CDR3 covers 14 residues. Germline values: CDR1 DFQATT, CDR2 SNEGSKA (reference sequence). The CDR3 spells CSANPRAYNSPLHF.

The chain has TRBV14 and TRBJ2-1. The CDR3 extends over 12 amino acids. Germline-derived CDR1 and CDR2 are SGHDN and FVKESK. This CDR3 is CASSRSNNEQFF.

The J gene is TRBJ2-1, the V gene TRBV11-2; as DNA is missing, the TRBD2 call by TCRdb cannot be tested. The CDR3 is 17 residues long. The germline V gene encodes CDR1 SGHAT and CDR2 FQNNGV. The CDR3 loop is CASSYGLAGVTYNEQFF. The full variable domain, its missing parts supplied by reference TRBV11-2 and TRBJ2-1, is EAGVAQSPRYKIIEKRQSVAFWCNPISGHATLYWYQQILGQGPKLLIQFQNNGVVDDSQLPKDRFSAERLKGVDSTLKIQPAKLEDSAVYLCASSYGLAGVTYNEQFFGPGTRLTVL.

The rearrangement links TRBV29-1 to TRBJ2-1; TCRdb lists TRBD2, though no DNA is available to test this call. CDR1 SQVTM and CDR2 ANQGSEA come from the germline V gene. The length of the CDR3 is 15 residues. The CDR3 region is CSVRLAESSYNEQFF.

This chain connects TRBV7-2 to TRBJ2-2. Germline V gives CDR1 SGHTA, CDR2 FQGNSA. The CDR3 is made up of 13 amino acids. The CDR3 protein is CASSTHPTGELFF.

The gene calls are TRBV28 and TRBJ2-7; TCRdb selects TRBD1, and the lack of DNA leaves this call unchecked. The CDR3 runs to 17 residues. The germline V gene has CDR1 MDHEN and CDR2 SYDVKM. CDR3 region: CASSFGTGTGIIYEQYF.

V and J are TRBV29-1 and TRBJ2-1; TCRdb reports TRBD2, a call that lacks DNA to check it against. This CDR3 is 15 amino acids long. From germline, CDR1 is SQVTM and CDR2 ANQGSEA. CDR3 in amino acids: CSETGTSGGESEQFF.

The gene calls are TRBV2 and TRBJ2-1. There are 13 residues in the CDR3. Germline V gene sequence: CDR1 SNHLY, CDR2 FYNNEI. This CDR3 is CASSEVVYNEQFF.

The chain is built from TRBV12-3 or TRBV12-4 and TRBJ1-5. The CDR3 loop spans 14 amino acids. CDR3 region: CASSLSDSNQPQHF.

The rearrangement links TRBV11-2 to TRBJ2-7; TCRdb reports TRBD1, a call that lacks DNA to check it against. From germline, CDR1 is SGHAT and CDR2 FQNNGV. The CDR3 spans 16 residues. The CDR3 loop reads CASSFWLTPSSYEQYF.

J is TRBJ1-2 and V is TRBV23-1; TCRdb returns TRBD1, unconfirmable since there is no DNA. TRBV23-1 qualifies as an ORF whose function is uncertain. The CDR3 extends over 15 amino acids. The chain's CDR3 is CASSQDTRSNYGYTF.

The V call is TRBV7-9, the J call TRBJ2-1. This CDR3 is built from 13 residues. Germline V gene sequence: CDR1 SEHNR, CDR2 FQNEAQ (reference sequence). CDR3 loop: CASSFARGNEQFF.